Below are 24 T cell receptor beta chains sequenced from a single sample in a study of T cell changes during pregnancy in multiple sclerosis. Using immunoSEQ multiplex PCR, the repertoire was profiled, and TCRdb retains in-frame clones only, with some absent. The table includes about 41,000 clones, 80% to 90% detected once. Sequences were derived from CD4+ T cells from peripheral blood mononuclear cells, sampled in the first trimester of pregnancy. These receptors all come from a female donor with multiple sclerosis, enrolled in a pregnancy study.

The V gene is TRBV6-5, the J gene TRBJ2-1; weak D call: TRBD2 (5 bases). The CDR3 extends over 16 amino acids. The V and J ends lost 2 bases and 0 bases respectively, with 11 bases between them. CDR1 MNHEY and CDR2 SVGAGI come from the germline V gene. CDR3 protein: CASSYKRTSSYNEQFF. The DNA for the CDR3 is TGTGCCAGCAGTTACAAGCGGACGAGCTCCTACAATGAGCAGTTCTTC.

The chain has TRBV19 and TRBJ2-6; D is possibly TRBD1 (6 bases). Per germline, CDR1 LNHDA and CDR2 SQIVND (reference sequence). V lost 3 bases and J 0 bases, leaving 12 bases between the germline ends. This CDR3 is 17 amino acids long. The CDR3 DNA is TGTGCCAGTAGTATTATGGGGGCGGCCTCTGGGGCCAACGTCCTGACTTTC. Translated: CASSIMGAASGANVLTF.

This sequence joins TRBV7-9 and TRBJ1-2; D unclear. V was trimmed by 3 bases and J by 4 bases, leaving 9 bases between them. The germline V gene encodes CDR1 SEHNR and CDR2 FQNEAQ (reference sequence). The CDR3 totals 13 residues. Here the CDR3 reads CASSFAVGYGYTF. The CDR3 coding sequence is TGTGCCAGCAGCTTCGCGGTTGGCTATGGCTACACCTTC.

This rearrangement joins TRBV9 to TRBJ2-1; 9 positions match TRBD2. The CDR3 spans 15 residues. The trim removed 3 bases at V and 7 bases at J, leaving 8 bases unmatched. CDR1 is SGDLS and CDR2 is YYNGEE in the germline V gene. CDR3 loop: CASSAASGNVNEQFF. The CDR3 DNA reads as TGTGCCAGCAGCGCAGCTAGCGGGAACGTTAATGAGCAGTTCTTC.

This rearrangement joins TRBV10-2 to TRBJ2-5, with 10 nucleotides matching TRBD1. From germline, CDR1 is WSHSY and CDR2 SAAADI. The CDR3 runs to 15 residues. V gave up 2 bases and J gave up 5 bases; unmatched junction bases: 5. CDR3 residues: CASSERQGAVETQYF. The CDR3 DNA sequence: TGCGCCAGCAGTGAGCGACAGGGGGCGGTGGAGACCCAGTACTTC.

This chain links TRBV11-3 with TRBJ1-5; the match to TRBD1 covers 8 bases. CDR3 length equals 14 residues. Germline trimming cut 4 bases from V and 6 bases from J; bases unmatched to any gene: 5. Germline lookup yields CDR1 SGHNT and CDR2 YENEEA. The CDR3, as DNA: TGTGCCAGCAGCTCGGGACAGGTCGGTCAGCCCCAGCATTTT. It translates to CASSSGQVGQPQHF. Based on the CDR3 plus reference TRBV11-3 and TRBJ1-5, the full variable domain is EAGVVQSPRYKIIEKKQPVAFWCNPISGHNTLYWYLQNLGQGPELLIRYENEEAVDDSQLPKDRFSAERLKGVDSTLKIQPAELGDSAVYLCASSSGQVGQPQHFGDGTRLSIL.

The V call is TRBV4-1, the J call TRBJ2-1; 9 nucleotides align to TRBD2. This CDR3 spans 16 amino acids. Germline V gene sequence: CDR1 MGHRA, CDR2 YSYEKL. V shed 3 bases, J shed 9 bases, and the junction held 12 bases outside the gene matches. CDR3 in amino acids: CASSQTSGNRVSEQFF. CDR3 DNA sequence: TGCGCCAGCAGCCAGACTAGCGGAAACCGAGTTAGTGAGCAGTTCTTC.

The rearrangement joins TRBV4-2 to TRBJ2-7, with 8 nucleotides matching TRBD1. There are 18 residues in the CDR3. Germline CDR1 reads LGHNA; CDR2 reads YNFKEQ. V lost 1 base and J lost 2; bases outside the gene matches: 13. CDR3 amino acids: CASSQAAGGVPNPYEQYF. The CDR3 coding sequence is TGTGCCAGCAGCCAAGCTGCAGGGGGCGTCCCAAATCCCTACGAGCAGTACTTC.

The chain employs TRBV28 and TRBJ2-7; 10 bases are a match to TRBD2. Germline V CDR1 and CDR2: MDHEN, SYDVKM. The trim removed 2 bases at V and 2 bases at J, leaving 6 bases unmatched. This CDR3 comprises 16 residues. CDR3 DNA sequence: TGTGCCAGCAGTTTACCCTCGCTAGCGGGGGCCTACGAGCAGTACTTC. Its translation is CASSLPSLAGAYEQYF.

The chain employs TRBV7-8 and TRBJ1-2; 9 bases align to TRBD1. V shed 0 bases and J 8 bases; nucleotides not matched to a gene: 4. CDR3 length equals 14 residues. Germline-derived CDR1 and CDR2 are SGHVS and FQNEAQ. This chain's CDR3 is CASSLAGTGFGYTF. CDR3 DNA: TGTGCCAGCAGCTTAGCTGGGACAGGGTTCGGCTACACCTTC.

The chain employs TRBV2 and TRBJ1-2; no clear D gene. The V end was cut by 10 bases, the J end by 8 bases, with 14 bases between. The CDR3 length is 11 residues. Germline lookup yields CDR1 SNHLY and CDR2 FYNNEI. CDR3 protein: CAKREGGGYTF. CDR3 bases: TGTGCCAAAAGGGAAGGAGGGGGCTACACCTTC. Together with reference TRBV2 and TRBJ1-2, the CDR3 gives the full variable domain: EPEVTQTPSHQVTQMGQEVILRCVPISNHLYFYWYRQILGQKVEFLVSFYNNEISEKSEIFDDQFSVERPDGSNFTLKIRSTKLEDSAMYFCAKREGGGYTFGSGTRLTVV.

J is TRBJ1-2 and V is TRBV30, with 7 bases aligning to TRBD1. V was pared by 4 bases and J by 1 base, with 12 bases of the junction left unmatched. The CDR3 runs to 16 residues. Per germline, CDR1 GTSNPN and CDR2 SVGIG (reference sequence). Here the CDR3 DNA reads TGTGCCTGGACCAATTTTCCCGGGACAGATAACTATGGCTACACCTTC. Translated, it gives CAWTNFPGTDNYGYTF.

The J gene is TRBJ1-1, the V gene TRBV4-2; D gene uncertain. V was pared by 5 bases and J by 5 bases, with 18 bases between. Per the germline V gene, CDR1 is LGHNA and CDR2 is YNFKEQ. The CDR3 length is 15 residues. CDR3 coding DNA: TGTGCCAGCAGCTCCCCGGGATCTTTCGGGACTGAAGCTTTCTTT. This encodes CASSSPGSFGTEAFF.

This clone was seen just once. The chain couples TRBV7-9 to TRBJ2-4; 7 nucleotides match TRBD1. V lost 5 bases to trimming and J lost 10 bases; unmatched junction nucleotides: 8. CDR1 and CDR2 from the germline V gene are SEHNR and FQNEAQ (reference sequence). The CDR3 has 13 amino acids. Here the CDR3 DNA reads TGTGCCAGCAGCGCTCGACAGGGTATGATTCAGTACTTC. As protein: CASSARQGMIQYF.

The chain joins TRBV5-4 to TRBJ2-7, with D unresolved. This CDR3 spans 14 amino acids. Germline lookup yields CDR1 SGHNT and CDR2 YYREEE (reference sequence). Trimming shortened V by 0 bases and J by 0 bases, and 7 bases separated the two germline ends. In DNA form, the CDR3 reads TGTGCCAGCAGCTTGGACAGCAGCTCCTACGAGCAGTACTTC. It encodes CASSLDSSSYEQYF.

The gene calls are TRBV4-2 and TRBJ2-7; 16 bases agree with TRBD2. CDR3 length: 19 amino acids. V lost 0 bases and J lost 2; bases outside the gene matches: 7. From germline, CDR1 is LGHNA and CDR2 YNFKEQ. The CDR3: CASSQDGGTSGRAAYEQYF. CDR3 DNA sequence: TGTGCCAGCAGCCAAGACGGAGGGACTAGCGGGAGGGCCGCCTACGAGCAGTACTTC.

The chain links TRBV18 to TRBJ2-7; D is possibly TRBD2 (5 bases). Germline V CDR1 and CDR2: KGHSH, LQKENI. Deletions cut 0 bases from V and 7 bases from J, with 13 bases between. The CDR3 totals 14 residues. The CDR3 region is CASSPPGAAKEQYF. As DNA, the CDR3 is TGTGCCAGCTCACCACCGGGAGCGGCTAAGGAGCAGTACTTC.

This chain joins TRBV19 and TRBJ1-5, with D perhaps TRBD1 (6 bases). The CDR3 has 13 residues. The germline CDR1 and CDR2 sequences are LNHDA and SQIVND (reference sequence). V was trimmed by 11 bases and J by 4 bases, leaving 15 bases between them. The CDR3 protein is CAASQQGNQPQHF. DNA for the CDR3: TGTGCCGCATCCCAACAGGGAAATCAGCCCCAGCATTTT.

This chain connects TRBV7-9 to TRBJ2-3; 13 positions agree with TRBD2. Germline trimming cut 3 bases from V and 5 bases from J; bases unmatched to any gene: 8. Germline V lookup: CDR1 SEHNR, CDR2 FQNEAQ (reference sequence). The CDR3 length is 17 residues. CDR3 in DNA: TGTGCCAGCAGCTTCCCTGGACTAGCGGGAGTCGGAGATACGCAGTATTTT. Residues: CASSFPGLAGVGDTQYF.

The rearrangement links TRBV5-1 to TRBJ1-1; 9 nucleotides agree with TRBD1. V dropped 2 bases and J dropped 11; count of bases not matched to a gene: 7. CDR1 SGHRS and CDR2 YFSETQ come from the germline V gene. CDR3 length equals 13 residues. The chain's CDR3 is CASSFNPTGGAFF. CDR3 DNA sequence: TGCGCCAGCAGCTTCAACCCGACAGGGGGGGCTTTCTTT.

The V and J genes are TRBV7-2 and TRBJ2-7; D is perhaps TRBD2 (5 bases). In germline, CDR1 is SGHTA, CDR2 FQGNSA. V lost 0 bases, J lost 4 bases, and 7 bases lay in between. This CDR3 has 13 amino acids. This CDR3 is CASSLAGGYEQYF. Here the CDR3 DNA reads TGTGCCAGCAGCTTAGCGGGCGGGTACGAGCAGTACTTC.

V usage is TRBV4-3 and J usage is TRBJ2-2, with 7 bases that match TRBD1. V trimming: 3 bases; J trimming: 2 bases; junction bases outside the gene matches: 9. The CDR3 spans 17 residues. Germline CDR1 LGHNA, CDR2 YSLEER. CDR3 in amino acids: CASSHSTGQPNTGELFF. In nucleotides, the CDR3 is TGCGCCAGCAGCCATTCTACGGGACAGCCTAACACCGGGGAGCTGTTTTTT.

The CDR3 spells CASSVGASGRSDTQYF. The CDR3, as DNA: TGTGCCAGCAGCGTAGGGGCTAGCGGGAGGTCAGATACGCAGTATTTT. The genes are TRBV9 and TRBJ2-3; TRBD2 agrees at 11 bases. Trimming took 0 bases from V and 4 from J; bases not matched to a gene: 4. Germline loops: CDR1 SGDLS, CDR2 YYNGEE. The CDR3 extends over 16 amino acids.

The chain employs TRBV6-5 and TRBJ2-5, with 7 bases aligning to TRBD2. J was trimmed by 4 bases and V by 8 bases; bases with no gene match: 10. The CDR3 sequence is 14 residues long. Germline loops: CDR1 MNHEY, CDR2 SVGAGI. DNA for the CDR3: TGTGCCAGCGGCGGCGCGGGAGCTGGAGAGACCCAGTACTTC. It specifies CASGGAGAGETQYF.